This entry lists 27 T cell receptor beta chains sequenced from one sample in a study of PD-L1 blockade in urothelial cancer. Profiling relied on immunoSEQ multiplex PCR, and the TCRdb table lists in-frame clones only, not all of them. The sample lists some 120,000 clones, about 89% occurring once. Time point denoted: peripheral blood 6 weeks after treatment start. The specimen comprised PBMCs, sampled around atezolizumab (anti-PD-L1) treatment. These receptors all stem from a man in his fifties or sixties with urothelial cancer.

The chain uses TRBV9 and TRBJ2-2; no clear D. V lost 0 bases and J 6 bases, leaving 3 bases between the germline ends. Germline CDR1 SGDLS, CDR2 YYNGEE. This CDR3 is built from 12 residues. CDR3 DNA: TGTGCCAGCAGCGTAGTAGCCGGGGAGCTGTTTTTT. Its translation is CASSVVAGELFF. The complete variable domain, with remaining parts taken from reference TRBV9 and TRBJ2-2, reads DSGVTQTPKHLITATGQRVTLRCSPRSGDLSVYWYQQSLDQGLQFLIQYYNGEERAKGNILERFSAQQFPDLHSELNLSSLELGDSALYFCASSVVAGELFFGEGSRLTVL.

V is TRBV19 and J is TRBJ2-7; 8 positions agree with TRBD1. In germline, CDR1 is LNHDA, CDR2 SQIVND (reference sequence). The ends lost 3 bases at V and 5 bases at J; junction bases unmatched: 9. CDR3 length: 15 residues. DNA for the CDR3: TGTGCCAGTAGTATTCTTGGGACAGGATCCGACGAGCAGTACTTC. As protein: CASSILGTGSDEQYF. The entire variable domain, with the rest obtained from reference TRBV19 and TRBJ2-7, is as follows: DGGITQSPKYLFRKEGQNVTLSCEQNLNHDAMYWYRQDPGQGLRLIYYSQIVNDFQKGDIAEGYSVSREKKESFPLTVTSAQKNPTAFYLCASSILGTGSDEQYFGPGTRLTVT.

The gene calls are TRBV6-1 and TRBJ1-2; possible D gene TRBD1, 6 bases. V was cut by 4 bases and J by 1 base, with 10 bases left in between. The CDR3 sequence is 14 residues long. Germline assignment: CDR1 MNHNS and CDR2 SASEGT. CDR3 sequence (DNA): TGTGCCAGCAGTGTGACAGGAGTTAACTATGGCTACACCTTC. It codes for CASSVTGVNYGYTF.

V gene TRBV7-9 combines with J gene TRBJ2-3, with 9 bases fitting TRBD1. The CDR3 runs 17 residues. Trimming cost V 6 bases and J 3 bases; bases outside gene matches: 13. The germline V gene has CDR1 SEHNR and CDR2 FQNEAQ (reference sequence). DNA of the CDR3: TGTGCCAGCAGACCTACCTCGGGACAGGGTTGGACAGATACGCAGTATTTT. Protein: CASRPTSGQGWTDTQYF.

V gene TRBV27 combines with J gene TRBJ2-1; 9 bases align to TRBD1. Germline V CDR1 and CDR2: MNHEY, SMNVEV (reference sequence). V trimming: 4 bases; J trimming: 9 bases; junction bases outside the gene matches: 10. CDR3 size: 15 residues. CDR3 residues: CASSSPGQGRGEQFF. The CDR3 DNA is TGTGCCAGCAGTTCTCCGGGACAGGGAAGGGGTGAGCAGTTCTTC.

V is TRBV23-1 and J is TRBJ2-5; D is uncertain. TRBV23-1 is given ORF status, its function remaining uncertain. This CDR3 spans 13 amino acids. Trimming took 1 base from V and 5 from J, leaving 8 bases between them. In nucleotides, the CDR3 is TGCGCCAGCAGTCAATTTCCATCCGAGACCCAGTACTTC. Protein: CASSQFPSETQYF.

The chain is built from TRBV19 and TRBJ2-7, with TRBD2 as a possible D gene (5 bases). The V gene's germline CDR1 is LNHDA and CDR2 SQIVND (reference sequence). V was cut by 3 bases and J by 3 bases, with 12 bases left in between. The CDR3 extends over 14 amino acids. For the CDR3, the DNA is TGTGCCAGTAGTATGGAGGCAGCCTTCTACGAGCAGTACTTC. The encoded protein is CASSMEAAFYEQYF. Variable domain in full (rest from reference TRBV19 and TRBJ2-7): DGGITQSPKYLFRKEGQNVTLSCEQNLNHDAMYWYRQDPGQGLRLIYYSQIVNDFQKGDIAEGYSVSREKKESFPLTVTSAQKNPTAFYLCASSMEAAFYEQYFGPGTRLTVT.

The rearrangement uses TRBV5-1 and TRBJ2-3; D is uncertain. CDR1 SGHRS and CDR2 YFSETQ come from the germline V gene. V shed 4 bases and J shed 6 bases, with 9 bases lying between them. The CDR3 loop spans 12 amino acids. The CDR3 loop is CASSPESDTQYF. The CDR3 DNA is TGCGCCAGCAGCCCTGAGAGTGATACGCAGTATTTT.

This chain links TRBV7-6 with TRBJ2-3; 9 bases agree with TRBD1. Looked up from germline, CDR1 is SGHVS and CDR2 is FNYEAQ. The CDR3 sequence is 15 residues long. The V and J ends lost 6 bases and 3 bases, in that order; junction bases with no gene match: 7. For the CDR3, the DNA is TGTGCCAGCAGTCCTTACGGACAGGGGACAGATACGCAGTATTTT. Protein product: CASSPYGQGTDTQYF.

This sequence joins TRBV29-1 and TRBJ2-5; 9 positions agree with TRBD2. Trimming removed 4 bases from V and 1 base from J; junction bases left unmatched: 4. Germline V gene sequence: CDR1 SQVTM, CDR2 ANQGSEA. The CDR3 spans 14 residues. The CDR3 region has the DNA TGCAGCGTTGGAGCGGGAGGTCTCCAAGAGACCCAGTACTTC. This codes for CSVGAGGLQETQYF.

DNA for the CDR3: TGCGCCAGCAGCTTGGATTCTAGCGGGAGCCCCGAGCAGTACTTC. Its protein is CASSLDSSGSPEQYF. The chain links TRBV5-1 to TRBJ2-7; 10 positions agree with TRBD2. CDR3 size: 15 residues. J was trimmed by 6 bases and V by 0 bases; bases with no gene match: 6. Germline V gene data show CDR1 as SGHRS and CDR2 as YFSETQ.

This rearrangement joins TRBV9 to TRBJ2-5; weak D call: TRBD2 (6 bases). CDR3 length: 16 residues. The germline V and J ends were trimmed by 4 bases and 5 bases, with 21 bases remaining between them. CDR1 is SGDLS and CDR2 is YYNGEE in the germline V gene. The CDR3 nucleotides read TGTGCCAGCAGCCCTGGCCGGGTAGCGGTGGGGGAGACCCAGTACTTC. Translating it yields CASSPGRVAVGETQYF.

This clone was counted once. This chain uses TRBV28 with TRBJ2-5; 7 nucleotides agree with TRBD2. The CDR3 totals 14 residues. The V and J ends lost 5 bases and 2 bases, in that order; junction bases with no gene match: 5. Per germline, CDR1 MDHEN and CDR2 SYDVKM. For the CDR3, the DNA is TGTGCCAGCAGTCCCACTAGCGCGCAAGAGACCCAGTACTTC. Protein product: CASSPTSAQETQYF.

CDR3 loop: CASSQEAVSGANVLTF. CDR3 nucleotide sequence: TGTGCCAGCAGCCAAGAGGCCGTCTCTGGGGCCAACGTCCTGACTTTC. J is TRBJ2-6 and V is TRBV4-2; D ambiguous. This CDR3 region has 16 residues. V shed 0 bases and J shed 0 bases, with 6 bases lying between them. CDR1 and CDR2 (germline): LGHNA, YNFKEQ.

The rearrangement links TRBV27 to TRBJ1-5; 10 nucleotides match TRBD1. Per the germline V gene, CDR1 is MNHEY and CDR2 is SMNVEV (reference sequence). With 2 bases clipped from V and 10 bases from J, the junction kept 5 bases outside the gene matches. The CDR3 sequence is 14 residues long. The CDR3 DNA reads as TGTGCCAGCAGTTTAGGGACAGGGGTGGAACCCCAGCATTTT. Translated, it gives CASSLGTGVEPQHF.

The chain is built from TRBV5-1 and TRBJ1-1, with D possibly TRBD1 on 6 matching bases. In germline, CDR1 is SGHRS, CDR2 YFSETQ. Trimming removed 1 base at V and 4 bases at J, with 14 bases between. The CDR3 runs to 15 residues. The CDR3 loop reads CASSLHKGGGTEAFF. CDR3 coding DNA: TGCGCCAGCAGCTTGCATAAGGGAGGGGGCACTGAAGCTTTCTTT. Full variable domain (remainder filled in from reference TRBV5-1 and TRBJ1-1): KAGVTQTPRYLIKTRGQQVTLSCSPISGHRSVSWYQQTPGQGLQFLFEYFSETQRNKGNFPGRFSGRQFSNSRSEMNVSTLELGDSALYLCASSLHKGGGTEAFFGQGTRLTVV.

The chain recombines TRBV9 with TRBJ2-2; TRBD1 matches at 8 bases. After removal of 4 bases from V and 3 bases from J, the junction contained 11 bases not matched to a gene. CDR1 is SGDLS and CDR2 is YYNGEE in the germline V gene. The CDR3 spans 17 residues. CDR3 in DNA: TGTGCCAGCAGCCCACGTCAGGGGGCGCCCGACACCGGGGAGCTGTTTTTT. Its translation: CASSPRQGAPDTGELFF.

This clone was seen just once. This chain joins TRBV7-2 and TRBJ2-7, with TRBD2 as a possible D gene (5 bases). Trimming took 1 base from V and 5 from J, leaving 9 bases between them. Germline values: CDR1 SGHTA, CDR2 FQGNSA. The length of the CDR3 is 13 residues. CDR3 sequence (DNA): TGTGCCAGCAGCTTAGGAGGGTTGAACGAGCAGTACTTC. This sequence encodes CASSLGGLNEQYF.

The chain links TRBV7-3 to TRBJ2-1; 8 bases line up with TRBD2. Germline loops: CDR1 SGHTA, CDR2 FQGTGA. Trimming removed 5 bases from V and 1 base from J; junction bases left unmatched: 4. CDR3 length equals 15 residues. In DNA, the CDR3 is TGTGCCAGCAGCCATAGCGGGGATTCCTACAATGAGCAGTTCTTC. Its protein is CASSHSGDSYNEQFF.

This chain links TRBV14 with TRBJ2-5; TRBD1 might be the D (5 bases). Germline V CDR1 and CDR2: SGHDN, FVKESK. Trimming took 1 base from V and 7 from J, leaving 16 bases between them. CDR3 size: 15 residues. In DNA form, the CDR3 reads TGTGCCAGCAGCCAAGTCACAGGCGCAATGGGGACCCAGTACTTC. Its translation: CASSQVTGAMGTQYF.

The V and J genes are TRBV29-1 and TRBJ2-3, with TRBD2 matching 11 bases. V was pared by 3 bases and J by 4 bases, with 6 bases of the junction left unmatched. The CDR3 is 15 amino acids. The germline V gene encodes CDR1 SQVTM and CDR2 ANQGSEA. The CDR3 DNA reads as TGCAGCGTTGAGAGACTAGCGGGAATCGCAGATACGCAGTATTTT. Amino acid sequence: CSVERLAGIADTQYF.

The DNA for the CDR3 is TGCGCCAGCAGCTTGGGCGGTACCTACGAGCAGTACTTC. Protein: CASSLGGTYEQYF. V gene TRBV5-1 combines with J gene TRBJ2-7; no reliable D call. Trimming removed 0 bases at V and 2 bases at J, with 6 bases between. Per the germline V gene, CDR1 is SGHRS and CDR2 is YFSETQ. The CDR3 extends over 13 amino acids. The whole variable domain, filled in from reference TRBV5-1 and TRBJ2-7, reads KAGVTQTPRYLIKTRGQQVTLSCSPISGHRSVSWYQQTPGQGLQFLFEYFSETQRNKGNFPGRFSGRQFSNSRSEMNVSTLELGDSALYLCASSLGGTYEQYFGPGTRLTVT.

On this clone itself: This may arise from a read error, as a much more abundant clone is one base away. The V gene is TRBV5-1, the J gene TRBJ1-4; TRBD1 agrees at 9 bases. The CDR3 consists of 14 residues. The germline CDR1 and CDR2 sequences are SGHRS and YFSETQ. J lost 3 bases, V lost 4 bases, and 1 base had no gene match. CDR3 DNA sequence: TGCGCCAGCAGCCGGACAGGGGCTAATGAAAAACTGTTTTTT. It codes for CASSRTGANEKLFF.

This rearrangement joins TRBV28 to TRBJ1-1, with D tentatively TRBD1 (6 bases). Germline CDR1 is MDHEN and CDR2 is SYDVKM. There are 19 residues in the CDR3. The V end lost 1 base, the J end lost 3 bases, and 24 bases lay between the germline ends. The CDR3 DNA follows: TGTGCCAGCAGTTTATCCCTAATAGGGGCAGGGGCCAGGTACACTGAAGCTTTCTTT. Amino acids: CASSLSLIGAGARYTEAFF.

This clone appeared once. The chain carries TRBV7-2 and TRBJ2-4; maybe TRBD1 (6 bases). The ends were cut back, 4 bases at V and 6 bases at J, with 16 bases in the middle. The CDR3 loop spans 15 amino acids. CDR1 and CDR2 from the germline V gene are SGHTA and FQGNSA. CDR3 region: CASSSRWGQGNIQYF. The CDR3 DNA reads as TGTGCCAGCAGCTCGCGCTGGGGGCAGGGAAACATTCAGTACTTC.

This clone was observed once. V is TRBV29-1 and J is TRBJ2-7; 9 nucleotides match TRBD1. The germline CDR1 and CDR2 sequences are SQVTM and ANQGSEA. The CDR3 runs 13 residues. With 5 bases clipped from V and 6 bases from J, the junction kept 8 bases outside the gene matches. The CDR3 sequence: CSVTPGQGGEQYF. The CDR3 DNA is TGCAGCGTTACCCCGGGACAGGGCGGCGAGCAGTACTTC.

The chain carries TRBV6-6 and TRBJ1-3; tentative D call: TRBD1 (6 bases). The CDR3 covers 13 residues. Trimming stripped 7 bases from V and 0 bases from J, with 7 bases between. Germline CDR1 MNHNY, CDR2 SVGAGI (reference sequence). CDR3 bases: TGTGCCAGCAAAGGGGGCTCTGGAAACACCATATATTTT. Translation: CASKGGSGNTIYF.